This T cell receptor (beta chain) was captured by sequencing in a study of T cell responses to AZD1222 COVID-19 vaccine. Concerning this clone: Its target is not known.

The study's findings and limits: Reports say nearly half of spike-specific TCRs go after unmutated variant regions.

V gave up 6 bases and J gave up 7 bases, with 28 bases separating them. The CDR3 contains 18 residues. The germline gives CDR1 LNHNV, CDR2 YYDKDF (reference sequence). Some clones are missing from TCRdb's copy, which holds only in-frame ones; the method was immunoSEQ multiplex PCR. The sample records some 120,000 clones, approximately 90% being singletons. The sequences come from peripheral blood, collected on day 0 of MenACWY control vaccination. The chain has TRBV15 and TRBJ2-1, with a tentative D call TRBD2 (6 bases). The TCR sequence derives from an adult in good health. CDR3 bases: TGTGCCACCAGGATGGCATATGGGGGAGGCCCCAATTGGAATGAGCAGTTCTTC. Its protein is CATRMAYGGGPNWNEQFF.